This T cell receptor (beta chain) was captured by sequencing in a study of early T cells in non-severe SARS-CoV-2 infection. Background on the study: Sequencing of bulk RNA from unsorted whole blood was done, without chain pairing. Whole-study findings and limits: Anti-spike CD8 specificities were favored by VDJdb matching, whose results missed private and CD4 specificities.

The sample holds a few counts of this clonotype. Its target is not known. The junction shows a germline mismatch at one end, possibly a read error. Researchers tagged individual cDNA molecules with unique molecular identifiers. Via MiXCR, TCRdb re-called the 5' RACE reads, giving one row per CDR3 protein. The sample includes tens of thousands of distinct CDR3 sequences, roughly 14% seen only once; the top ten take approximately 0.5%. Input material: whole blood. This receptor was taken from an adult who was a healthcare worker with PCR-confirmed SARS-CoV-2 infection or an uninfected control (not recorded which).

CDR3: CASSTTGIHF. CDR3 DNA sequence: TGCGCCAGCAGTACAACAGGGATCCACTTC. The chain links TRBV23-1 to TRBJ2-4; TRBD1 might be the D (6 bases). TRBV23-1 is an ORF, and what it does is uncertain. The CDR3 totals 10 residues.